The T cell receptor (beta chain) described here comes from a study of long-term antiretroviral therapy in people with HIV. On this clone: Its antigen is unknown.

Trimming shortened V by 4 bases and J by 6 bases, and 14 bases separated the two germline ends. Germline V CDR1 and CDR2: SGDLS, YYNGEE. This CDR3 is built from 14 residues. This was the immunoSEQ v3.0 assay at survey level. It was 40,000-50,000 T-cell genomes per sample that sequencing targeted. Some clones are missing from TCRdb's copy, which holds only in-frame ones; the method was immunoSEQ multiplex PCR. The sample contains some 31,000 clones, 97% of which appear only once. General study points: Pre-ART-expanded clones dominated the repertoire at all time points.

The receptor was isolated from a man aged 25 to 40 with HIV. The J gene is TRBJ2-1, the V gene TRBV9; D ambiguous. The specimen was unsorted PBMCs, collected 6.9 years after starting antiretroviral therapy. CDR3: CASSQGEGLNEQFF. In DNA form, the CDR3 reads TGTGCCAGCAGCCAAGGTGAAGGGCTCAATGAGCAGTTCTTC.